This TCR beta chain stems from a study of blood T cells in healthy people across ages. The sample holds many counts of this clonotype. With 4 bases removed from V and 7 bases from J, the gap between germline ends came to 13 bases. The CDR3 runs 13 residues. Germline V gives CDR1 MNHEY, CDR2 SVGEGT. With a J-beta primer mix and a sample-barcoded 5' primer, a second PCR ran about 6 to 11 cycles. TCRdb analysed the 5' RACE reads with MiXCR anew, one entry per CDR3 protein. Among more than 800,000 distinct CDR3 sequences listed, more than 25% were seen once. This sequence originates from a woman of 80 years or more in good health. The chain is built from TRBV6-2 or TRBV6-3 and TRBJ2-5; D is undetermined. The sequenced sample was blood. CDR3 sequence: CASSLSPFGTQYF. Written as DNA, the CDR3 is TGTGCCAGCAGTTTGTCGCCTTTCGGGACCCAGTACTTC.